This T cell receptor (beta chain) was profiled in a study of CD8 T cells in ankylosing spondylitis. MiXCR, applied by TCRdb to the 5' RACE reads, yields one record per CDR3 protein. The table records approximately 290,000 distinct CDR3 sequences, less than 25% of them present only once. This CDR3 is built from 14 residues. The V and J ends lost 7 bases and 4 bases respectively, with 14 bases between them. This clonotype was recorded a few times. Its antigen is not known. Study-wide results and limits: Reportedly, disease-linked clones are significantly enriched in ankylosing spondylitis patients' matched synovial fluid.

This rearrangement joins TRBV12-3 or TRBV12-4 to TRBJ1-3; D unclear. This TCR was sampled from a female donor with ankylosing spondylitis or in good health (not recorded which). The material sequenced was blood, either unsorted or a sorted T cell fraction (not recorded which). CDR3 bases: TGTGCCAGCACCCCGGTCGCTCTCGGAAACACCATATATTTT. Its protein is CASTPVALGNTIYF.